Listed below are T cell receptor beta chains from one sample, sequenced in a study of cytomegalovirus exposure and HLA in healthy donors. The method was immunoSEQ multiplex PCR; TCRdb's version includes in-frame clones alone and lacks a portion of them. The sample shows some 170,000 clones, 75% to 90% of them seen only once. The sequenced sample was PBMCs. The receptors stem from a man aged 25-40 years in good health and CMV-seronegative. The conserved cysteine and the conserved F or W are not part of the CDR3 here. Each record gives: J gene, V gene, CDR3 protein.

J gene: .
V gene: TRBV7-8
CDR3 protein: ASSSGQVGEQY

J gene: TRBJ2-7
V gene: TRBV7-8
CDR3 protein: ASRIDRGDGEQY

J gene: TRBJ1-1
V gene: TRBV29-1
CDR3 protein: SVSSGIRNTEAF

J gene: TRBJ2-7
V gene: TRBV5-6
CDR3 protein: ASSLGRDRSSYEQY

J gene: TRBJ2-7
V gene: TRBV19
CDR3 protein: ASSMVVAYEQY

J gene: TRBJ1-3
V gene: TRBV2
CDR3 protein: ASSELGQGIREAGNTIY

J gene: TRBJ2-1
V gene: TRBV6-1
CDR3 protein: ASSPLAGARSEQF

J gene: TRBJ1-2
V gene: TRBV28
CDR3 protein: ASTSTGLGGYT

J gene: TRBJ2-1
V gene: TRBV27
CDR3 protein: ASSLTRAGPYEQF

J gene: TRBJ2-4
V gene: TRBV7-9
CDR3 protein: ASSYDGKNIQY

J gene: TRBJ2-5
V gene: TRBV27
CDR3 protein: ASSPGGGETQY

J gene: TRBJ1-1
V gene: TRBV28
CDR3 protein: ASSPPRGTEAF

J gene: TRBJ2-3
V gene: TRBV9
CDR3 protein: ASSTRTGGGRGFTDTQY

J gene: TRBJ1-2
V gene: TRBV27
CDR3 protein: ASSAGRGYT

J gene: TRBJ2-7
V gene: TRBV5-4
CDR3 protein: ASSFDRGDEQY

J gene: TRBJ2-4
V gene: TRBV29-1
CDR3 protein: SVVSAGNIQY

J gene: TRBJ1-1
V gene: TRBV28
CDR3 protein: ASMIGQGNTEAF

J gene: TRBJ2-7
V gene: TRBV18
CDR3 protein: ASSPQPGQGGIEQY

J gene: .
V gene: TRBV2
CDR3 protein: ASDQGPSYEQY

J gene: TRBJ1-4
V gene: TRBV28
CDR3 protein: ASSFFGTGAATNEKLF

J gene: TRBJ2-2
V gene: TRBV5-5
CDR3 protein: ASSLVAGTGELF

J gene: TRBJ2-5
V gene: TRBV7-7
CDR3 protein: ASSPIGLLTGETQY

J gene: TRBJ2-2
V gene: TRBV5-4
CDR3 protein: ASSWGGTGELF

J gene: TRBJ2-6
V gene: TRBV9
CDR3 protein: ASSVAVAGATSGANVLT

J gene: TRBJ2-7
V gene: TRBV28
CDR3 protein: ASINPRGSYEQY

J gene: TRBJ2-7
V gene: TRBV19
CDR3 protein: ASNNLGGVPY

J gene: TRBJ2-1
V gene: TRBV6-6
CDR3 protein: ASRGTSGSYNEQF

J gene: TRBJ2-1
V gene: TRBV7-9
CDR3 protein: ASSFQGYNEQF

J gene: TRBJ1-2
V gene: TRBV7-9
CDR3 protein: ASSLLLGGDGYT

J gene: TRBJ1-2
V gene: TRBV7-9
CDR3 protein: ASSRTGVDGYT

J gene: TRBJ2-5
V gene: TRBV29-1
CDR3 protein: SVEGSRGKDETQY

J gene: TRBJ2-1
V gene: TRBV28
CDR3 protein: ASTPLAGPSYNEQF

J gene: TRBJ1-2
V gene: TRBV27
CDR3 protein: ASSLGPGQPYGYT

J gene: TRBJ1-1
V gene: TRBV7-9
CDR3 protein: ASSSQGTNTEAF

J gene: TRBJ2-7
V gene: TRBV28
CDR3 protein: AVSGDRGRSGEQY

J gene: TRBJ2-2
V gene: TRBV7-2
CDR3 protein: ASTIGTGGSGELF

J gene: TRBJ1-5
V gene: TRBV2
CDR3 protein: ASSVDRGLGQPQH

J gene: TRBJ2-1
V gene: TRBV7-2
CDR3 protein: ASSAPYGSYNEQF

J gene: TRBJ2-1
V gene: TRBV5-1
CDR3 protein: ASSLTPGQGVNEQF

J gene: TRBJ1-6
V gene: TRBV4-3
CDR3 protein: ASSQEGGAGAGYGDSPLH

J gene: TRBJ1-1
V gene: TRBV11-2
CDR3 protein: ASSLHRESTEAF

J gene: TRBJ2-5
V gene: TRBV9
CDR3 protein: ASSVGQSQETQY

J gene: TRBJ2-1
V gene: TRBV7-3
CDR3 protein: ASSPGTSGGWDEQF

J gene: TRBJ2-3
V gene: TRBV2
CDR3 protein: ASSGGGTDRADTDTQY

J gene: TRBJ2-7
V gene: TRBV4-1
CDR3 protein: ASSQGLELPESSYEQY

J gene: TRBJ2-2
V gene: TRBV7-9
CDR3 protein: SSSLTAGQANTGELF

J gene: TRBJ1-5
V gene: TRBV28
CDR3 protein: ASSYSDTISNQPQH

J gene: TRBJ2-1
V gene: TRBV5-4
CDR3 protein: ASSFGLESNEQF

J gene: TRBJ2-3
V gene: TRBV27
CDR3 protein: ASTTSGSTDTQY

J gene: TRBJ1-5
V gene: TRBV28
CDR3 protein: ASSAFRGPALNQPQH

J gene: TRBJ2-1
V gene: TRBV7-3
CDR3 protein: ASSLGALSEQF

J gene: TRBJ2-3
V gene: TRBV6-5
CDR3 protein: ASSYYFGTDTQY

J gene: TRBJ2-7
V gene: TRBV7-9
CDR3 protein: ASTGGGTSLGYEQY

J gene: TRBJ2-7
V gene: TRBV4-1
CDR3 protein: ASSQVLTGASYEQY

J gene: TRBJ1-4
V gene: TRBV5-5
CDR3 protein: ASSLNRRSNEKLF